The 10 T cell receptor beta chains given below trace back to one sample, sequenced in a study of blood T cell repertoires in COVID-19. TCRdb's copy holds only in-frame clones and misses some; the assay was immunoSEQ multiplex PCR. The table shows about 140,000 clones, with 65% to 85% occurring only once. The sequenced material came from peripheral blood. Every receptor here comes from a woman between 55 and 75 years old with acute or convalescent COVID-19.

CDR3 sequence: CASSTGGQETQYF. CDR3 coding DNA: TGTGCCAGCTCGACAGGGGGTCAAGAGACCCAGTACTTC. V usage is TRBV2 and J usage is TRBJ2-5, with 9 bases identical to TRBD1. V gave up 8 bases and J gave up 2 bases; unmatched junction bases: 3. This CDR3 is built from 13 residues. The germline V gene has CDR1 SNHLY and CDR2 FYNNEI.

V gene TRBV28 combines with J gene TRBJ1-1, with D uncertain. Germline CDR1 MDHEN, CDR2 SYDVKM. V gave up 5 bases and J gave up 4 bases, with 8 bases separating them. This CDR3 is 12 amino acids long. This chain's CDR3 is CASSGRFTEAFF. CDR3 DNA: TGTGCCAGCAGTGGCAGGTTCACTGAAGCTTTCTTT.

J is TRBJ1-3 and V is TRBV3-1 (or the pseudogene TRBV3-2), with D tentatively TRBD1 (5 bases). Germline V lookup: CDR1 LGHDT, CDR2 YNNKEL (reference sequence). The CDR3 is 15 amino acids. V was shortened by 2 bases and J by 5 bases, with 13 bases between the two germline ends. The CDR3: CASSQPQGTRNTIYF. The DNA of the CDR3 is TGTGCCAGCAGCCAACCGCAGGGAACTCGAAACACCATATATTTT.

This clone occurred a few times. The chain joins TRBV12-3 or TRBV12-4 to TRBJ1-3; TRBD1 matches at 8 bases. The CDR3 totals 13 residues. V trimming: 11 bases; J trimming: 0 bases; junction bases outside the gene matches: 3. The CDR3 region is CAGQGNSGNTIYF. In DNA form, the CDR3 reads TGTGCCGGACAGGGAAACTCTGGAAACACCATATATTTT.

This chain uses TRBV3-1 (or the pseudogene TRBV3-2) with TRBJ1-3; no clear D. This CDR3 has 12 residues. The germline V gene has CDR1 LGHDT and CDR2 YNNKEL (reference sequence). V was trimmed by 8 bases and J by 8 bases, leaving 13 bases between them. CDR3: CASGYFRDTIYF. CDR3 bases: TGTGCCAGCGGTTACTTTAGAGACACCATATATTTT.

J is TRBJ2-5 and V is TRBV12-3 or TRBV12-4, with D possibly matching TRBD2 (5 bases). The ends were cut back, 4 bases at V and 5 bases at J, with 8 bases in the middle. This CDR3 has 12 amino acids. CDR3 coding DNA: TGTGCCAGCAGTTCGGGGTGGGAGACCCAGTACTTC. Its translation: CASSSGWETQYF.

Here the CDR3 DNA reads TGTGCCAGCTCACCGGCACCCCAACCCTACGAGCAGTACTTC. Its protein product is CASSPAPQPYEQYF. The V call is TRBV18, the J call TRBJ2-7; D remains ambiguous. CDR3 size: 14 residues. V was pared by 3 bases and J by 2 bases, with 11 bases between. CDR1 and CDR2 from the germline V gene are KGHSH and LQKENI.

This chain connects TRBV5-1 to TRBJ2-1; 10 bases fit TRBD2. This CDR3 contains 16 residues. J lost 9 bases, V lost 4 bases, and 13 bases had no gene match. Germline lookup yields CDR1 SGHRS and CDR2 YFSETQ. The DNA of the CDR3 is TGCGCCAGCAGCCAAGCACCAGCGGGAGGGAGGGGTGAGCAGTTCTTC. Translated: CASSQAPAGGRGEQFF.

CDR3: CASSLALSTNEKLFF. CDR3 bases: TGCGCCAGCAGCTTGGCCCTTTCAACTAATGAAAAACTGTTTTTT. The chain joins TRBV5-1 to TRBJ1-4, with D unresolved. Trimming stripped 0 bases from V and 0 bases from J, with 6 bases between. The germline CDR1 and CDR2 sequences are SGHRS and YFSETQ. This CDR3 comprises 15 residues.

This chain links TRBV11-3 with TRBJ2-7; unclear D gene. The CDR3 has 12 residues. The V end was cut by 0 bases, the J end by 3 bases, with 3 bases between. CDR1 and CDR2 from the germline V gene are SGHNT and YENEEA. DNA of the CDR3: TGTGCCAGCAGCTTAGACCTCTACGAGCAGTACTTC. Protein: CASSLDLYEQYF. The variable domain in full, with the rest retrieved from reference TRBV11-3 and TRBJ2-7, is EAGVVQSPRYKIIEKKQPVAFWCNPISGHNTLYWYLQNLGQGPELLIRYENEEAVDDSQLPKDRFSAERLKGVDSTLKIQPAELGDSAVYLCASSLDLYEQYFGPGTRLTVT.